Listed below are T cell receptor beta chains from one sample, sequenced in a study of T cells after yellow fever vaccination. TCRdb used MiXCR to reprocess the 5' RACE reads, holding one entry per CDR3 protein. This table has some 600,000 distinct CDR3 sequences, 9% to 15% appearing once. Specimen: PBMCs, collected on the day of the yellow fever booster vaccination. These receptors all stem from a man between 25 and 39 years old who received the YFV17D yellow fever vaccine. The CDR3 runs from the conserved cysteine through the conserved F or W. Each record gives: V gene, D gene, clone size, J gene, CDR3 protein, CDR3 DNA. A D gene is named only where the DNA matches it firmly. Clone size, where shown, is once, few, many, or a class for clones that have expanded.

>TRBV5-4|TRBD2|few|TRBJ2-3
CASSSFGAGGDTQYF
TGTGCCAGCAGCTCATTCGGGGCGGGAGGAGATACGCAGTATTTT
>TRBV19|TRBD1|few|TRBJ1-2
CASSMYDRGTRGYTF
TGTGCCAGTAGTATGTACGACAGGGGCACTCGGGGCTACACCTTC
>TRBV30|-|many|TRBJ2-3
CAWRAGIGSDTQYF
TGTGCCTGGAGAGCCGGGATTGGATCAGATACGCAGTATTTT
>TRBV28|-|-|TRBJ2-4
CASSPSVAKNIQYF
TGTGCCAGCAGTCCCTCTGTAGCCAAAAACATTCAGTACTTC
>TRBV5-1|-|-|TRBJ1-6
CASSLSIGTNSPLHF
TGCGCCAGCAGCTTGTCCATCGGGACAAATTCACCCCTCCACTTT
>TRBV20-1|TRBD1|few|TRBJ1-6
CSALRTGGQDSPLHF
TGCAGTGCTCTTCGGACAGGGGGCCAGGATTCACCCCTCCACTTT
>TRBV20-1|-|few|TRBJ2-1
CSARERTYNEQFF
TGCAGTGCTAGGGAGCGGACATACAATGAGCAGTTCTTC
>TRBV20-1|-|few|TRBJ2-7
CSARDKLDRDEQYF
TGCAGTGCTAGAGATAAACTAGATCGGGACGAGCAGTACTTC
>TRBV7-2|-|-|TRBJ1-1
CASSLGTELGTEAFF
TGTGCCAGCAGCTTAGGGACGGAGCTGGGCACTGAAGCTTTCTTT
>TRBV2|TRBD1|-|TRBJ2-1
CASSSGTGFYNEQFF
TGTGCCAGCAGCTCCGGGACAGGCTTCTACAATGAGCAGTTCTTC
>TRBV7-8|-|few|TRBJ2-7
CASSFDYYEQYF
TGTGCCAGCAGCTTCGATTACTACGAGCAGTACTTC
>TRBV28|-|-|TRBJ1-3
CASVTQGRRNTIYF
TGTGCCAGCGTTACCCAAGGACGGAGAAACACCATATATTTT
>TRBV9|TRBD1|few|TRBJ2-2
CASSVEGTGLIGELFF
TGTGCCAGCAGCGTAGAAGGGACAGGTCTTATCGGGGAGCTGTTTTTT
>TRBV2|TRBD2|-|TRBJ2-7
CASGSGRYYEQYF
TGTGCCAGCGGAAGCGGGAGATACTACGAGCAGTACTTC
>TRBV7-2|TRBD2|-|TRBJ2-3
CASSLAGGTSDRDTQYF
TGTGCCAGCAGCTTAGCGGGGGGGACTAGCGATAGAGATACGCAGTATTTT
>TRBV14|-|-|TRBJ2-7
CASSRATLSYEQYF
TGTGCCAGCAGCCGTGCAACGCTTTCCTACGAGCAGTACTTC
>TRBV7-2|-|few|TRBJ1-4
CASSLVGAGATNEKLFF
TGTGCCAGCAGCTTAGTGGGGGCCGGGGCAACTAATGAAAAACTGTTTTTT
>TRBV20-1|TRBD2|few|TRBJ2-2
CSAPRTSGRGTGELFF
TGCAGTGCCCCACGGACTAGCGGGAGGGGCACCGGGGAGCTGTTTTTT
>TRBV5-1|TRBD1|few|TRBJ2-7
CASSLTGGMDEQYF
TGCGCCAGCAGCTTGACAGGGGGCATGGACGAGCAGTACTTC
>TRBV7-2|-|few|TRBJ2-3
CASSPTNRYRPPDTQYF
TGTGCCAGCAGCCCCACGAATCGGTACCGCCCCCCAGATACGCAGTATTTT
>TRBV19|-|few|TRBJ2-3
CASSPPTSRDTQYF
TGTGCCAGTAGTCCCCCAACTAGCCGAGATACGCAGTATTTT
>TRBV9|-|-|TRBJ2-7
CASSVAPGAAYEQYF
TGTGCCAGCAGCGTGGCTCCGGGGGCAGCCTACGAGCAGTACTTC
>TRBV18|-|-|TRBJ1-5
CASSPVGGPFNQPQHF
TGTGCCAGCTCACCGGTAGGGGGGCCTTTTAATCAGCCCCAGCATTTT
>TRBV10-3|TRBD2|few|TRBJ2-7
CAISDDTETSTSSYEQYF
TGTGCCATCAGTGACGATACCGAGACTAGCACGAGCTCCTACGAGCAGTACTTC
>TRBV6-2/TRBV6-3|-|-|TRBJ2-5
CASSLVLGPSPETQYF
TGTGCCAGCAGTTTGGTCTTGGGCCCGTCTCCGGAGACCCAGTACTTC
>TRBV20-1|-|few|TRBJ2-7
CSASPLSDSSYEQYF
TGCAGTGCTAGCCCACTAAGCGATAGCTCCTACGAGCAGTACTTC
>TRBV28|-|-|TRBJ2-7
CASSPFPGEQYF
TGTGCCAGCAGTCCCTTCCCGGGCGAGCAGTACTTC
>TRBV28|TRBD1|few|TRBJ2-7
CASRGQGSSYEQYF
TGTGCCAGCAGGGGACAGGGGAGCTCCTACGAGCAGTACTTC
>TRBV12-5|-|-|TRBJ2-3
CASGLVGIDTQYF
TGTGCTAGTGGTTTGGTAGGGATAGATACGCAGTATTTT
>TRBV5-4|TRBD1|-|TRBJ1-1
CASTLGGGEYTEAFF
TGTGCCAGCACCCTGGGAGGGGGCGAGTACACTGAAGCTTTCTTT
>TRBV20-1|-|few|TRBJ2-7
CSASEKNYEQYF
TGCAGTGCTAGTGAAAAAAACTACGAGCAGTACTTC
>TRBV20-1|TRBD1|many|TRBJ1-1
CSAATGVDTEAFF
TGCAGTGCTGCGACAGGGGTTGACACTGAAGCTTTCTTT
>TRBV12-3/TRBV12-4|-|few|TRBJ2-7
CASSQNLYEQYF
TGTGCCAGCAGTCAGAACCTTTACGAGCAGTACTTC
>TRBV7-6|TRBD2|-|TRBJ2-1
CASSLLGLAVYNEQFF
TGTGCCAGCAGCTTATTGGGACTAGCGGTTTACAATGAGCAGTTCTTC
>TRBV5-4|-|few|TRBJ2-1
CASSSPGTNNEQFF
TGTGCCAGCAGCTCCCCCGGGACAAACAATGAGCAGTTCTTC
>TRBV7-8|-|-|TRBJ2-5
CASRLALETQYF
TGTGCCAGTCGACTCGCCCTGGAGACCCAGTACTTC
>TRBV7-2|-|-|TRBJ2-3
CASSLGGGSGTQYF
TGTGCCAGCAGCCTGGGGGGAGGATCGGGGACGCAGTATTTT
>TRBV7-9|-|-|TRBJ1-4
CASSFPPGRANEKLFF
TGTGCCAGCAGTTTCCCCCCGGGCAGGGCCAATGAAAAACTGTTTTTT
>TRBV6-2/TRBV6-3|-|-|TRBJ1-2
CASSYSGRRGYTF
TGTGCCAGCAGTTACTCGGGGAGACGTGGCTACACCTTC
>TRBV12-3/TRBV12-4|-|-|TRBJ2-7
CASSPGKRHNSYEQYF
TGTGCCAGCAGCCCAGGGAAACGCCATAACTCCTACGAGCAGTACTTC
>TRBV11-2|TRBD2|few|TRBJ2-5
CASSLVLAGLTQYF
TGTGCCAGCAGCTTAGTACTAGCGGGATTGACCCAGTACTTC
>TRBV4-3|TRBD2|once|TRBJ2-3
CASRKEGGTDTQYF
TGCGCCAGCAGGAAGGAGGGAGGGACAGATACGCAGTATTTT
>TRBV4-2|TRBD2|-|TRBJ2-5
CASSPVKTSGSKETQYF
TGTGCCAGCAGCCCAGTAAAGACTAGCGGGAGTAAAGAGACCCAGTACTTC
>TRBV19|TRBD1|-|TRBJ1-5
CASSIRQGRGQPQHF
TGTGCCAGTAGTATCCGACAGGGAAGGGGTCAGCCCCAGCATTTT
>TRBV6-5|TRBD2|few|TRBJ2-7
CASSSSSGRRYEQYF
TGTGCCAGCAGTTCTTCTAGCGGGAGGAGATACGAGCAGTACTTC
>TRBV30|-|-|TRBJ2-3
CALLSELTDTQYF
TGTGCCTTGCTGAGTGAGTTAACAGATACGCAGTATTTT
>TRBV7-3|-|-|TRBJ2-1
CASSLVGPEDEQFF
TGTGCCAGCAGCTTAGTGGGTCCGGAGGATGAGCAGTTCTTC
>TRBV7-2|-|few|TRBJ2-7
CASSFQATNYEQYF
TGTGCCAGCAGCTTTCAAGCCACCAACTACGAGCAGTACTTC
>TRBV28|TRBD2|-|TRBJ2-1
CASSFSALAKRNEQFF
TGTGCCAGCAGTTTCTCCGCACTAGCGAAAAGAAATGAGCAGTTCTTC
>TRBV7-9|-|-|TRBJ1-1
CASSLDAGWTEAFF
TGTGCCAGCAGCTTAGATGCGGGTTGGACTGAAGCTTTCTTT
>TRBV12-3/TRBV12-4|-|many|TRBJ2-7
CASSRGGEQYF
TGTGCCAGCAGTCGAGGGGGCGAGCAGTACTTC
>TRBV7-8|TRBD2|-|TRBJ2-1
CASNPSGTRMDNEQFF
TGTGCCAGCAACCCCTCCGGGACTAGGATGGACAATGAGCAGTTCTTC
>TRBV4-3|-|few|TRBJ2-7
CASSQDGLGGEQYF
TGCGCCAGCAGCCAAGATGGGCTAGGGGGCGAGCAGTACTTC
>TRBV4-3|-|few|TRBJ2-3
CASSQGLASGADTQYF
TGCGCCAGCAGCCAAGGGCTAGCCTCAGGGGCGGATACGCAGTATTTT
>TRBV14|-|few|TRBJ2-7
CASSQGTGGPYEQYF
TGTGCCAGCAGCCAAGGGACCGGAGGGCCCTACGAGCAGTACTTC
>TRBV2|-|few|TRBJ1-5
CASSDRVSQPQHF
TGTGCCAGCAGTGACAGGGTCAGTCAGCCCCAGCATTTT